This T cell receptor (beta chain) was found in a study of cytotoxic CD8 clonotypes in ibrutinib-treated CLL. Clones were read by immunoSEQ multiplex PCR, and TCRdb kept only the in-frame ones, dropping some. The sample carries roughly 97,000 clones, around four fifths recorded once. Germline V gives CDR1 SEHNR, CDR2 FQNEAQ (reference sequence). V dropped 0 bases and J dropped 8 bases, with 15 bases sitting between them. The CDR3 has 15 residues. The rearrangement uses TRBV7-9 and TRBJ2-3; D tentatively reads TRBD1 or TRBD2 (7 bases each). This TCR came from a human donor with chronic lymphocytic leukemia. Specimen: PBMCs, collected after 12 months of ibrutinib treatment. CDR3 region: CASSLAETGRGTQYF. As DNA, the CDR3 is TGTGCCAGCAGCTTAGCAGAGACAGGGAGGGGTACGCAGTATTTT.